This TCR beta chain originates from a study of OX40 agonist ivuxolimab in advanced cancers. The CDR3 is 14 amino acids. Germline values: CDR1 MNHNY, CDR2 SVGAGI (reference sequence). V was clipped by 3 bases and J by 9 bases, with 15 bases between them. Produced via immunoSEQ multiplex PCR; TCRdb's table is partial and in-frame only. The table lists some 19,000 clones, around 82% of them singletons. The material sequenced was CD4+ or CD8+ T cells sorted from blood, taken in a trial of the OX40 agonist ivuxolimab. V usage is TRBV6-6 and J usage is TRBJ2-1; D is perhaps TRBD1 (7 bases). The clonotype originates from an adult with an advanced solid tumor such as melanoma, head and neck, liver or kidney cancer. The CDR3 loop reads CASSYSQGGGEQFF. In DNA, the CDR3 is TGTGCCAGCAGTTATAGTCAGGGGGGCGGTGAGCAGTTCTTC.